Below are 8 T cell receptor beta chains sequenced from a single sample in a study of vaccination and CD4 T cells after COVID-19. The antigens for these receptors are not known. With the Oncomine TCR Beta short-read assay, DNA from cultured CD4+ T cells was sequenced. TCRdb independently ran MiXCR on the PCR reads; one entry per CDR3 protein. The sample has more than 15,000 distinct CDR3 sequences; around 40% are singletons. The treatment was: approximately 11-day PBMC culture with coronavirus spike peptide pools or control peptides (ViraFEST assay). Sequenced material: CD4+ T cells from blood, cultured in vitro. The receptors originated from a human donor who had recovered from COVID-19.

The chain couples TRBV6-1 to TRBJ1-2; 7 positions match TRBD1. Germline CDR1 MNHNS, CDR2 SASEGT. The CDR3 covers 13 residues. After removal of 6 bases from V and 8 bases from J, the junction contained 9 bases not matched to a gene. The CDR3 nucleotides read TGTGCCAGCAGAAGACAGGGATCGGAGGGCTACACCTTC. Its protein is CASRRQGSEGYTF.

The rearrangement uses TRBV5-4 and TRBJ1-4; D not resolved. This CDR3 has 13 amino acids. Germline lookup yields CDR1 SGHNT and CDR2 YYREEE (reference sequence). Trimming shortened V by 4 bases and J by 8 bases, and 12 bases separated the two germline ends. The CDR3 protein is CASSNLEEEKLFF. The CDR3, as DNA: TGTGCCAGCAGCAACCTTGAGGAGGAAAAACTGTTTTTT.

In its sample, this clonotype was seen a few times. The chain uses TRBV20-1 and TRBJ1-2; the match to TRBD1 covers 10 bases. Trimming took 6 bases from V and 5 from J; bases not matched to a gene: 12. The CDR3 is 15 amino acids. CDR1 and CDR2 (germline): DFQATT, SNEGSKA (reference sequence). The DNA of the CDR3 is TGCAGTGCGCGAGAGGCGGACAGGGGGACTTATGGCTACACCTTC. This translates into CSAREADRGTYGYTF.

This clonotype was detected a few times. The chain is built from TRBV4-2 and TRBJ1-3; D gene ambiguous. CDR1 is LGHNA and CDR2 is YNFKEQ in the germline V gene. The CDR3 totals 16 residues. Trimming took 4 bases from V and 4 from J, leaving 17 bases between them. The CDR3 sequence: CASSLPTGEEGNTIYF. Written as DNA, the CDR3 is TGTGCCAGCAGCCTCCCGACGGGAGAGGAAGGAAACACCATATATTTT.

V and J are TRBV6-2 or TRBV6-3 and TRBJ2-5; TRBD2 matches 8 bases. The V and J ends lost 6 bases and 4 bases, in that order; junction bases with no gene match: 16. The CDR3 totals 17 residues. CDR1 is MNHEY and CDR2 is SVGEGT in the germline V gene. The CDR3 protein is CASRDYPGLDPSETQYF. CDR3 nucleotides: TGTGCCAGCAGAGACTATCCGGGACTAGACCCTTCAGAGACCCAGTACTTC.

This clonotype has just a few counts. The chain joins TRBV6-5 to TRBJ1-2; no firm D call. The V gene's germline CDR1 is MNHEY and CDR2 SVGAGI. Trimming took off 2 bases at V and 8 bases at J, with 18 bases between the two ends. The CDR3 runs 15 residues. CDR3 sequence: CASSYTERGGGGYTF. CDR3 DNA sequence: TGTGCCAGCAGTTACACGGAGCGGGGAGGTGGAGGCTACACCTTC.

This clonotype was seen a few times. V gene TRBV20-1 combines with J gene TRBJ1-6; D uncertain. CDR1 and CDR2 from the germline V gene are DFQATT and SNEGSKA (reference sequence). V was clipped by 4 bases and J by 4 bases, with 8 bases between them. The CDR3 runs 13 residues. Here the CDR3 reads CSATTDYNSPLHF. In nucleotides, the CDR3 is TGCAGTGCTACTACAGATTATAATTCACCCCTCCACTTT.

This sequence joins TRBV11-2 and TRBJ2-7; TRBD2 might be the D (6 bases). Germline-derived CDR1 and CDR2 are SGHAT and FQNNGV. The CDR3 has 14 amino acids. The V gene lost 1 base and the J gene lost 7 bases, with 14 bases spanning the gap. CDR3 coding DNA: TGTGCCAGCAGCTTAGCAGAGCCGGGAGATGAGCAGTACTTC. Translating gives CASSLAEPGDEQYF.